The next 20 T cell receptor beta chains were all read from a single sample in a study of cytomegalovirus exposure and HLA in healthy donors. Libraries were prepared by immunoSEQ multiplex PCR; TCRdb keeps only in-frame clonotypes and omits some of them. The sample includes about 82,000 clones, 85% to 95% of them seen just once. The sample consisted of PBMCs. These receptors were collected from a man between 18 and 35 years old in good health and CMV-seronegative.

The chain joins TRBV18 to TRBJ2-5, with TRBD1 matching over 10 bases. The CDR3 length is 15 residues. V lost 5 bases, J lost 1 base, and 4 bases stayed unmatched. CDR1 and CDR2 from the germline V gene are KGHSH and LQKENI. Written as DNA, the CDR3 is TGTGCCAGCTCAATGCGGACAGGGGGCCAAGAGACCCAGTACTTC. Encoded protein: CASSMRTGGQETQYF.

This rearrangement joins TRBV29-1 to TRBJ1-5, with 7 bases aligning to TRBD1. This CDR3 has 14 residues. CDR1 SQVTM and CDR2 ANQGSEA come from the germline V gene. The V gene end was trimmed by 7 bases and the J gene end by 2 bases; junction bases not matched to a gene: 8. The CDR3 bases are TGCAGCGCCGTGGCCGGGACAGGCAATCAGCCCCAGCATTTT. It yields the protein CSAVAGTGNQPQHF.

The chain employs TRBV12-5 and TRBJ2-5, with TRBD1 identical over 7 bases. In germline, CDR1 is LGHNT, CDR2 FRNRAP. J lost 0 bases, V lost 5 bases, and 12 bases had no gene match. This CDR3 is built from 17 residues. CDR3 region: CASGMDRTSRYQETQYF. DNA of the CDR3: TGTGCTAGTGGTATGGACAGGACCTCTCGCTACCAAGAGACCCAGTACTTC.

The V gene is TRBV7-2, the J gene TRBJ2-7; a weak D match, TRBD1 (6 bases). The CDR3 spans 14 residues. CDR1 is SGHTA and CDR2 is FQGNSA in the germline V gene. Trimming took 2 bases from V and 2 from J, leaving 10 bases between them. The DNA of the CDR3 is TGTGCCAGCAGCTTATTAGGGACACCCTACGAGCAGTACTTC. Its protein is CASSLLGTPYEQYF.

This chain connects TRBV7-8 to TRBJ2-3, with 13 bases identical to TRBD2. The CDR3 spans 16 residues. V trimming: 4 bases; J trimming: 5 bases; junction bases outside the gene matches: 6. In germline, CDR1 is SGHVS, CDR2 FQNEAQ. The CDR3 is CASSSRTSGSRDTQYF. Here the CDR3 DNA reads TGTGCCAGCAGCTCCCGGACTAGCGGGAGTCGAGATACGCAGTATTTT.

J is TRBJ1-1 and V is TRBV29-1; 8 bases agree with TRBD1. The ends lost 1 base at V and 3 bases at J; junction bases unmatched: 1. CDR1 is SQVTM, CDR2 ANQGSEA, per germline. The CDR3 covers 13 residues. CDR3 in DNA: TGCAGCGTTGAAGGGACAGGGTACACTGAAGCTTTCTTT. Translation: CSVEGTGYTEAFF.

As to this clone: This sample includes further DNA sequences coding for the same CDR3. The chain is built from TRBV6-5 and TRBJ1-5; 8 nucleotides align to TRBD1. The germline V gene encodes CDR1 MNHEY and CDR2 SVGAGI. Trimming removed 6 bases from V and 0 bases from J; junction bases left unmatched: 4. The CDR3 sequence is 15 residues long. In nucleotides, the CDR3 is TGTGCCAGCAGCCAGACAGGGGTTAGCAATCAGCCCCAGCATTTT. Translated: CASSQTGVSNQPQHF.

V and J are TRBV12-5 and TRBJ1-1, with D unresolved. Trimming took off 6 bases at V and 0 bases at J, with 14 bases between the two ends. The germline CDR1 and CDR2 sequences are LGHNT and FRNRAP. The CDR3 loop spans 15 amino acids. For the CDR3, the DNA is TGTGCTAGTGGCATGCCATCCGGGATGAACACTGAAGCTTTCTTT. It specifies CASGMPSGMNTEAFF. Combining the CDR3 with reference TRBV12-5 and TRBJ1-1 gives the whole variable domain DARVTQTPRHKVTEMGQEVTMRCQPILGHNTVFWYRQTMMQGLELLAYFRNRAPLDDSGMPKDRFSAEMPDATLATLKIQPSEPRDSAVYFCASGMPSGMNTEAFFGQGTRLTVV.

V is TRBV20-1 and J is TRBJ1-2; tentatively, D is TRBD1 (5 bases). The CDR3 consists of 11 residues. The germline CDR1 and CDR2 sequences are DFQATT and SNEGSKA (reference sequence). Trimming removed 6 bases at V and 2 bases at J, with 7 bases between. The CDR3 reads CSAGQNYGYTF. The DNA for the CDR3 is TGCAGTGCGGGGCAGAACTATGGCTACACCTTC.

The chain has TRBV2 and TRBJ2-1, with 8 bases lining up with TRBD1. After removal of 7 bases from V and 7 bases from J, the junction contained 6 bases not matched to a gene. The germline gives CDR1 SNHLY, CDR2 FYNNEI. The CDR3 is 13 amino acids. In nucleotides, the CDR3 is TGTGCCAGCAACGGGGACAGGCATAATGAGCAGTTCTTC. Translating gives CASNGDRHNEQFF.

The genes are TRBV11-3 and TRBJ2-7; no firm D call. V was shortened by 7 bases and J by 2 bases, with 12 bases between the two germline ends. Germline V lookup: CDR1 SGHNT, CDR2 YENEEA. This CDR3 is built from 13 residues. The chain's CDR3 is CASTVPPTYEQYF. CDR3 sequence (DNA): TGTGCCAGCACAGTTCCCCCGACCTACGAGCAGTACTTC.

The chain is built from TRBV7-9 and TRBJ2-7; TRBD1 matches 9 bases. Trimming removed 7 bases from V and 1 base from J; junction bases left unmatched: 8. This CDR3 spans 15 amino acids. The germline gives CDR1 SEHNR, CDR2 FQNEAQ (reference sequence). The CDR3 loop reads CASTGQGTPSYEQYF. The CDR3 DNA sequence: TGTGCCAGCACGGGACAGGGAACCCCTTCCTACGAGCAGTACTTC. The full variable domain, completed using reference TRBV7-9 and TRBJ2-7, is DTGVSQNPRHKITKRGQNVTFRCDPISEHNRLYWYRQTLGQGPEFLTYFQNEAQLEKSRLLSDRFSAERPKGSFSTLEIQRTEQGDSAMYLCASTGQGTPSYEQYFGPGTRLTVT.

This clone appeared once. The gene calls are TRBV6-5 and TRBJ1-1, with 9 bases lining up with TRBD1. In germline, CDR1 is MNHEY, CDR2 SVGAGI. The CDR3 extends over 14 amino acids. V lost 2 bases to trimming and J lost 5 bases; unmatched junction nucleotides: 3. The CDR3, as DNA: TGTGCCAGCAGTTACGGGACAGGGATGACTGAAGCTTTCTTT. Encoded protein: CASSYGTGMTEAFF.

This clone was found once. V gene TRBV21-1 combines with J gene TRBJ2-6; the table's TRBD2 call for D was not verified on the DNA. TRBV21-1 is listed as a pseudogene. The CDR3 totals 18 residues. CDR3 bases: TGTGCCAGCGCGCTCGCCGGGACGGACTACTCTGGGGCCAACGTCCTGACTTTC. Translation gives CASALAGTDYSGANVLTF.

J is TRBJ2-6 and V is TRBV6-1, with D tentatively TRBD2 (5 bases). V was pared by 3 bases and J by 0 bases, with 9 bases between. The CDR3 consists of 16 residues. Germline loops: CDR1 MNHNS, CDR2 SASEGT. The DNA of the CDR3 is TGTGCCAGCAGTGACGGCGGAGGCTCTGGGGCCAACGTCCTGACTTTC. It translates to CASSDGGGSGANVLTF.

The genes are TRBV6-5 and TRBJ2-7; TRBD1 is a possible D gene (6 bases). This CDR3 is built from 15 residues. Trimming took 0 bases from V and 3 from J, leaving 12 bases between them. In germline, CDR1 is MNHEY, CDR2 SVGAGI. CDR3 DNA: TGTGCCAGCAGTTACTCGAGGGGGTTGGGCTACGAGCAGTACTTC. This codes for CASSYSRGLGYEQYF.

The chain carries TRBV4-2 and TRBJ2-2, with TRBD2 matching over 14 bases. There are 16 residues in the CDR3. With 5 bases clipped from V and 5 bases from J, the junction kept 4 bases outside the gene matches. The germline V gene encodes CDR1 LGHNA and CDR2 YNFKEQ. CDR3 bases: TGTGCCAGCAGCAAGGGACTAGCGGGAGAAACCGGGGAGCTGTTTTTT. Protein: CASSKGLAGETGELFF.

This chain uses TRBV5-1 with TRBJ1-2, with D possibly TRBD1 on 5 matching bases. The ends were cut back, 3 bases at V and 1 base at J, with 16 bases in the middle. This CDR3 is built from 16 residues. CDR1 and CDR2 from the germline V gene are SGHRS and YFSETQ. CDR3 sequence: CASSYSVTEFNYGYTF. The CDR3, as DNA: TGCGCCAGCAGCTATTCCGTGACAGAATTTAACTATGGCTACACCTTC.

V gene TRBV7-6 combines with J gene TRBJ2-5; D might be TRBD2 (5 bases). Germline-derived CDR1 and CDR2 are SGHVS and FNYEAQ. This CDR3 comprises 13 residues. Trimming took 4 bases from V and 0 from J, leaving 6 bases between them. The CDR3 coding sequence is TGTGCCAGCAGCTACGGGAACCAAGAGACCCAGTACTTC. As protein: CASSYGNQETQYF.

The genes are TRBV6-5 and TRBJ2-4, with D possibly matching TRBD2 (6 bases). V lost 7 bases and J lost 0, with 13 bases in between. The CDR3 spans 15 residues. Germline loops: CDR1 MNHEY, CDR2 SVGAGI. CDR3 nucleotide sequence: TGTGCCAGCAATCCTGGGGGACTAGCCAAAAACATTCAGTACTTC. It is translated as CASNPGGLAKNIQYF.